This is a list of T cell receptor beta chains from one sample in a study of T cells in Graves' hyperthyroidism and ophthalmopathy. Using its own MiXCR run on the multiplex PCR reads, TCRdb lists one record per CDR3 protein. The sample lists 650,000 to 700,000 distinct CDR3 sequences; around 15% were seen once. Material: blood. The receptor set was obtained from a middle-aged man with Graves' hyperthyroidism. The CDR3 runs from the conserved cysteine through the conserved F or W. Fields, in order: J gene, V gene, CDR3 protein.

j_gene: TRBJ2-3
v_gene: TRBV7-8
CDR3aa: CASRQRPAGTDTQYF

j_gene: TRBJ1-5
v_gene: TRBV28
CDR3aa: CASSPRTDSNQPQHF

j_gene: TRBJ2-5
v_gene: TRBV5-1
CDR3aa: CASRRTSLETQYF

j_gene: TRBJ2-1
v_gene: TRBV10-3
CDR3aa: CAISESLNEQFF

j_gene: TRBJ1-3
v_gene: TRBV29-1
CDR3aa: CSVEDGRLGNTIYF

j_gene: TRBJ2-7
v_gene: TRBV2
CDR3aa: CASSEEAGGTSEQYF

j_gene: TRBJ2-7
v_gene: TRBV12-3/TRBV12-4
CDR3aa: CASRNPMRLAGGRYEQYF

j_gene: TRBJ2-5
v_gene: TRBV7-9
CDR3aa: CASSLGRGIGQYF

j_gene: TRBJ2-3
v_gene: TRBV10-3
CDR3aa: CAISESTPGTDTQYF

j_gene: TRBJ2-2
v_gene: TRBV28
CDR3aa: CASSLSGRGADTGELFF

j_gene: TRBJ1-5
v_gene: TRBV20-1
CDR3aa: CSARMVGQVGWSNQPQHF

j_gene: TRBJ2-2
v_gene: TRBV2
CDR3aa: CASIAGTDYTGELFF

j_gene: TRBJ1-5
v_gene: TRBV28
CDR3aa: CASTGSSYQPQHF

j_gene: TRBJ2-3
v_gene: TRBV10-1
CDR3aa: CASSGGRPDTQYF

j_gene: TRBJ1-6
v_gene: TRBV2
CDR3aa: CASSERVSNSPLHF

j_gene: TRBJ2-2
v_gene: TRBV20-1
CDR3aa: CSAPGVTGAGELFF

j_gene: TRBJ1-5
v_gene: TRBV19
CDR3aa: CASSVDRNNQPQHF

j_gene: TRBJ1-4
v_gene: TRBV27
CDR3aa: CASSLWRGDEKLFF

j_gene: TRBJ1-1
v_gene: TRBV7-8
CDR3aa: CASSYPGRGSSEAFF

j_gene: TRBJ2-1
v_gene: TRBV28
CDR3aa: CASSSGPRYNEQFF

j_gene: TRBJ2-2
v_gene: TRBV7-3
CDR3aa: CASSFRQGNTGELFF

j_gene: TRBJ2-7
v_gene: TRBV10-3
CDR3aa: CAISESSPGGDLFYEQYF

j_gene: TRBJ2-7
v_gene: TRBV29-1
CDR3aa: CSVEGTDPDSYEQYF

j_gene: TRBJ2-2
v_gene: TRBV20-1
CDR3aa: CSARQGANTGELFF

j_gene: TRBJ1-4
v_gene: TRBV29-1
CDR3aa: CSVAPGQGADEKLFF

j_gene: TRBJ2-2
v_gene: TRBV9
CDR3aa: CASSVARQGFSTGELFF

j_gene: TRBJ1-1
v_gene: TRBV6-1
CDR3aa: CASSEAGGINTEAFF

j_gene: TRBJ2-2
v_gene: TRBV28
CDR3aa: CASSWDSNTGELFF

j_gene: TRBJ1-5
v_gene: TRBV7-2
CDR3aa: CASSLRDGDQPQHF

j_gene: TRBJ2-1
v_gene: TRBV19
CDR3aa: CASGQGNPGAYNEQFF

j_gene: TRBJ2-5
v_gene: TRBV19
CDR3aa: CASSIGGSVETQYF

j_gene: TRBJ2-5
v_gene: TRBV20-1
CDR3aa: CSAIVGGGETQYF

j_gene: TRBJ2-7
v_gene: TRBV3-1
CDR3aa: CASSQAPDRYYEQYF